A selection of T cell receptor beta chains follows, all from one sample in a study of early T cells in non-severe SARS-CoV-2 infection. One entry per CDR3 protein, called by TCRdb with MiXCR from the 5' RACE reads. The sample lists about 58,000 distinct CDR3 sequences; 7% to 8% were seen once. The sample was whole blood. These receptors all stem from an adult who was a healthcare worker with PCR-confirmed SARS-CoV-2 infection or an uninfected control (not recorded which). The CDR3 runs from the conserved cysteine through the conserved F or W.

>TRBV9
CASSPDGGSYTEAFF
>TRBV7-8
CASSREGGRIQPQHF
>TRBV28
CASSSSRGTRPYF
>TRBV7-2
CASSLAGPRRTGANVLTF
>TRBV18
CASSPPREGGSPLHF
>TRBV28
CASSMQGREDTGELFF
>TRBV5-5
CASSLDPSSSYNEQFF
>TRBV30
CAWSQQGATYEQYF
>TRBV3-1
CASSQGGQGNQPQHF
>TRBV27
CASSWGGNQPQHF
>TRBV5-1
CASSLETGGFRDYGYTF